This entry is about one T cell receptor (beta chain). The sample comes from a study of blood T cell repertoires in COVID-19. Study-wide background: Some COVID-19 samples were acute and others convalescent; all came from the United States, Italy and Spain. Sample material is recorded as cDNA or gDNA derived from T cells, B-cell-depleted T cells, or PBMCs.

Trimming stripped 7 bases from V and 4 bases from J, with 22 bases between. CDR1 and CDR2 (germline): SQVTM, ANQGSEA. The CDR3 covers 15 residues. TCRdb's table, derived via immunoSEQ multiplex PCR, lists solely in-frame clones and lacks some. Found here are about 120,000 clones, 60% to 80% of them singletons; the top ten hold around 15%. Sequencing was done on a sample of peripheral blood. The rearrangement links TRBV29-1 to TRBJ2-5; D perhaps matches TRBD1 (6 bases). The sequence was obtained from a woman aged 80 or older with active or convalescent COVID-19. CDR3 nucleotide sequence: TGCAGCGCTGGCCCCAGTTTTTTAGGGGGAGAGACCCAGTACTTC. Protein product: CSAGPSFLGGETQYF. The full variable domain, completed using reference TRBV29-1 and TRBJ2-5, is SAVISQKPSRDICQRGTSLTIQCQVDSQVTMMFWYRQQPGQSLTLIATANQGSEATYESGFVIDKFPISRPNLTFSTLTVSNMSPEDSSIYLCSAGPSFLGGETQYFGPGTRLLVL.